The entry below gives a single T cell receptor beta chain sequence along with its context. What it binds is unknown. Treatment in this sample: approximately nine-day PBMC culture with coronavirus spike peptide pools or control peptides (ViraFEST assay). Healthy vaccinees, negative for nucleocapsid antibodies before and after vaccination, had no earlier SARS-CoV-2 infection. The entry originates in a study of vaccination and CD4 T cells after COVID-19. Study overall: Stimulation used overlapping spike peptides from SARS-CoV-2, HCoV-NL63, HCoV-OC43 and HCoV-229E.

Trimming stripped 4 bases from V and 0 bases from J, with 10 bases between. Looked up from germline, CDR1 is SGHDN and CDR2 is FVKESK. This CDR3 region has 14 residues. Oncomine TCR Beta short-read sequencing was applied to DNA from cultured CD4+ T cells. MiXCR, run by TCRdb on the PCR reads, gives a single entry per CDR3 protein. The sample lists around 26,000 distinct CDR3 sequences, approximately 67% seen once, with 15% to 20% in the top ten. The study's findings and limits: Spike mono-reactivity applied to 304 of 307 vaccine-specific clones detected in convalescent patients. Early timepoints after natural infection were not analyzed in these convalescent patients.

The V gene is TRBV14, the J gene TRBJ2-7; D not resolved. The sequence was collected from a human donor who received a COVID-19 vaccine. Sequenced here: CD4+ T cells from blood, cultured in vitro, sampled after SARS-CoV-2 vaccination. The CDR3 region is CASSPLAVSYEQYF. The CDR3 region has the DNA TGTGCCAGCAGCCCTTTGGCGGTCTCCTACGAGCAGTACTTC.